This TCR beta chain was recorded in a study of T cells expressing NK-cell markers. From the 5' RACE reads, TCRdb lists one entry per CDR3 protein and no DNA. The sample has about half a million distinct CDR3 sequences, and its top ten clones hold more than 1.4%. Sequenced: blood T cells: a sorted CD56 or NKG2C T cell subset, CD4+ or CD8+ T cells, or bulk PBMC T cells (not recorded which). This clonotype was sampled from a woman aged 45-59 years in good health.

CDR3 amino acids: CASKPPGLGNIQYF. The V call is TRBV6-1, the J call TRBJ2-4; TCRdb's D gene call, TRBD2, goes unchecked for lack of DNA. CDR1 and CDR2 (germline): MNHNS, SASEGT. There are 14 residues in the CDR3.